Presented here are 26 T cell receptor beta chains from one specimen sequenced in a study of vaccination and CD4 T cells after COVID-19. Their cognate antigens are unknown. As to time point: late sampling 161 to 241 days after vaccination in a few convalescent patients. The treatment is: roughly ten-day PBMC culture with coronavirus spike peptide pools or control peptides (ViraFEST assay). Once obtained from cultured CD4+ T cells, the DNA was sequenced using the Oncomine TCR Beta short-read assay. TCRdb re-called the PCR reads through MiXCR, storing one row per CDR3 protein. The sample includes some 17,000 distinct CDR3 sequences, approximately 50% of them seen just once. The source material was CD4+ T cells from blood, cultured in vitro, sampled about 7 months after SARS-CoV-2 vaccination. The source is a human donor who had recovered from COVID-19.

The chain uses TRBV20-1 and TRBJ1-2; TRBD1 matches 9 bases. The CDR3 covers 14 residues. CDR1 DFQATT and CDR2 SNEGSKA come from the germline V gene (reference sequence). V shed 4 bases, J shed 1 base, and the junction held 4 bases outside the gene matches. The CDR3 here is CSATRTGVNYGYTF. The CDR3 region has the DNA TGCAGTGCTACCCGGACAGGGGTTAACTATGGCTACACCTTC.

This chain uses TRBV7-8 with TRBJ1-5; TRBD1 agrees at 7 bases. The CDR3 loop spans 22 amino acids. CDR1 and CDR2 (germline): SGHVS, FQNEAQ. The V segment lost 5 bases and the J segment 4 bases; nucleotides outside the gene matches: 29. The CDR3 reads CASSLRAPLRGQGGSSNQPQHF. The CDR3 coding sequence is TGTGCCAGCAGCCTAAGAGCACCTCTAAGGGGGCAGGGAGGATCTAGTAATCAGCCCCAGCATTTT.

This chain links TRBV7-3 with TRBJ2-2, with 7 bases lining up with TRBD2. The CDR3 has 14 amino acids. CDR1 SGHTA and CDR2 FQGTGA come from the germline V gene. Trimming at V came to 5 bases and at J to 6 bases, leaving 6 bases not matched to a gene. The CDR3 loop is CASSLYSGSGELFF. In nucleotides, the CDR3 is TGTGCCAGCAGCCTATATAGCGGGTCCGGGGAGCTGTTTTTT.

This chain joins TRBV20-1 and TRBJ2-3, with D unresolved. Trimming took 2 bases from V and 7 from J, leaving 13 bases between them. Per germline, CDR1 DFQATT and CDR2 SNEGSKA (reference sequence). The CDR3 spans 13 residues. This CDR3 reads CSARRVPDYTQYF. The DNA of the CDR3 is TGCAGTGCTAGACGTGTTCCGGATTATACGCAGTATTTT.

This clonotype was recorded a few times. This chain connects TRBV19 to TRBJ1-6; D unresolved. The CDR3 totals 13 residues. Deletions cut 1 base from V and 15 bases from J, with 13 bases between. Per germline, CDR1 LNHDA and CDR2 SQIVND (reference sequence). CDR3 nucleotide sequence: TGTGCCAGTAGTATAGGGACCGTCCCTCACCTCCACTTT. Translation: CASSIGTVPHLHF.

This chain joins TRBV20-1 and TRBJ2-1; D unclear. Germline values: CDR1 DFQATT, CDR2 SNEGSKA (reference sequence). The CDR3 is 14 amino acids. V gave up 6 bases and J gave up 6 bases, with 18 bases separating them. In DNA, the CDR3 is TGCAGTGCGCTCGCGCCAGCGTCTGTCAATGAGCAGTTCTTC. Protein product: CSALAPASVNEQFF.

This chain uses TRBV12-3 or TRBV12-4 with TRBJ1-5; perhaps TRBD1 as D (6 bases). This CDR3 spans 14 amino acids. The V end lost 6 bases, the J end lost 0 bases, and 9 bases lay between the germline ends. The CDR3 DNA follows: TGTGCCAGCAGCGTACAGGGTAGCAATCAGCCCCAGCATTTT. Translation gives CASSVQGSNQPQHF.

The chain carries TRBV6-2 or TRBV6-3 and TRBJ1-6; D remains unclear. In germline, CDR1 is MNHEY, CDR2 SVGEGT. This CDR3 comprises 12 residues. The V end was cut by 6 bases, the J end by 9 bases, with 9 bases between. The CDR3 nucleotides are TGTGCCAGCAGAGGTTTCGGTTCACCCCTCCACTTT. Translation gives CASRGFGSPLHF.

The CDR3 sequence: CASSQDRYEQYF. As DNA, the CDR3 is TGTGCCAGCAGCCAGGACCGCTACGAGCAGTACTTC. The chain carries TRBV4-2 and TRBJ2-7; D uncertain. Germline CDR1 reads LGHNA; CDR2 reads YNFKEQ. V was clipped by 3 bases and J by 3 bases, with 6 bases between them. This CDR3 has 12 residues.

This clonotype occurred a few times. V usage is TRBV7-9 and J usage is TRBJ2-5; D gene uncertain. The CDR3 contains 12 residues. V lost 5 bases to trimming and J lost 6 bases, with 10 bases between them. Germline CDR1 reads SEHNR; CDR2 reads FQNEAQ (reference sequence). The chain's CDR3 is CASSIESQTQYF. The CDR3 nucleotides are TGTGCCAGCAGCATAGAGTCCCAGACCCAGTACTTC.

The chain recombines TRBV7-9 with TRBJ2-6, with D perhaps given as TRBD1 or TRBD2 (6 bases each). Trimming took 1 base from V and 0 from J, leaving 10 bases between them. CDR1 is SEHNR, CDR2 FQNEAQ, per germline (reference sequence). The CDR3 is 17 residues long. This CDR3 reads CASSLVGGDSGANVLTF. The DNA of the CDR3 is TGTGCCAGCAGCTTAGTGGGGGGCGACTCTGGGGCCAACGTCCTGACTTTC.

The chain links TRBV5-4 to TRBJ2-7, with D perhaps matching TRBD2 (6 bases). The CDR3 contains 15 residues. Germline CDR1 and CDR2: SGHNT and YYREEE (reference sequence). Trimming removed 4 bases at V and 2 bases at J, with 16 bases between. In DNA form, the CDR3 reads TGTGCCAGCAGCGCTGATCGGGGACTGACCTACGAGCAGTACTTC. This encodes CASSADRGLTYEQYF.

The CDR3 loop reads CASSLGQASSYEQYF. The CDR3 DNA reads TGTGCCAGCAGCTTGGGTCAGGCCTCCTCCTACGAGCAGTACTTC. V gene TRBV5-4 combines with J gene TRBJ2-7; D remains unclear. The CDR3 has 15 residues. The germline V and J ends were trimmed by 0 bases and 0 bases, with 10 bases remaining between them. CDR1 and CDR2 (germline): SGHNT, YYREEE (reference sequence).

This clonotype has only a few counts. V is TRBV7-2 and J is TRBJ1-5; D perhaps matches TRBD1 (5 bases). V lost 5 bases to trimming and J lost 1 base, with 15 bases between them. Germline loops: CDR1 SGHTA, CDR2 FQGNSA. This CDR3 spans 16 amino acids. This chain's CDR3 is CASSPQGAGSNQPQHF. DNA for the CDR3: TGTGCCAGCAGCCCCCAAGGCGCAGGGAGCAATCAGCCCCAGCATTTT.

The chain is built from TRBV27 and TRBJ1-2; 7 nucleotides match TRBD1. This CDR3 spans 13 amino acids. Germline CDR1 and CDR2: MNHEY and SMNVEV (reference sequence). With V trimmed by 5 bases and J by 2 bases, 2 bases remained unmatched. CDR3 coding DNA: TGTGCCAGCAGTCAGGGACAGAACTATGGCTACACCTTC. Its translation: CASSQGQNYGYTF.

The chain links TRBV7-2 to TRBJ2-1, with D maybe TRBD1 (5 bases). Germline V CDR1 and CDR2: SGHTA, FQGNSA. The CDR3 runs 13 residues. Trimming removed 5 bases from V and 8 bases from J, with 13 bases in between. The DNA for the CDR3 is TGTGCCAGCAGCGGATTAGGGGCGGATGAGCAGTTCTTC. It translates to CASSGLGADEQFF.

V is TRBV20-1 and J is TRBJ2-1; TRBD2 matches at 13 bases. Trimming at V came to 0 bases and at J to 9 bases, leaving 5 bases not matched to a gene. This CDR3 comprises 15 residues. CDR1 and CDR2 from the germline V gene are DFQATT and SNEGSKA (reference sequence). CDR3 DNA: TGCAGTGCTAGAGATCCACTAGCGGGAGGGAGTGAGCAGTTCTTC. It specifies CSARDPLAGGSEQFF.

V gene TRBV15 combines with J gene TRBJ2-3, with D tentatively TRBD2 (6 bases). Germline V CDR1 and CDR2: LNHNV, YYDKDF (reference sequence). The germline V and J ends were trimmed by 0 bases and 2 bases, with 15 bases remaining between them. This CDR3 spans 17 amino acids. This CDR3 reads CATSREMAGSVTDTQYF. The CDR3 bases are TGTGCCACCAGCAGAGAGATGGCGGGGTCAGTCACAGATACGCAGTATTTT. Drawing the rest from reference TRBV15 and TRBJ2-3, the complete variable domain is DAMVIQNPRYQVTQFGKPVTLSCSQTLNHNVMYWYQQKSSQAPKLLFHYYDKDFNNEADTPDNFQSRRPNTSFCFLDIRSPGLGDTAMYLCATSREMAGSVTDTQYFGPGTRLTVL.

V is TRBV7-2 and J is TRBJ2-5; no definite D call. Germline CDR1 SGHTA, CDR2 FQGNSA. The CDR3 runs to 14 residues. The ends were cut back, 1 base at V and 4 bases at J, with 10 bases in the middle. CDR3: CASSLDSGIETQYF. For the CDR3, the DNA is TGTGCCAGCAGCTTAGATTCGGGCATAGAGACCCAGTACTTC. The entire variable domain, with the rest obtained from reference TRBV7-2 and TRBJ2-5, is as follows: GAGVSQSPSNKVTEKGKDVELRCDPISGHTALYWYRQSLGQGLEFLIYFQGNSAPDKSGLPSDRFSAERTGGSVSTLTIQRTQQEDSAVYLCASSLDSGIETQYFGPGTRLLVL.

This clonotype has only a few counts. CDR3 DNA sequence: TGTGCCAGCGCGACCGCGGGGGGGAACAATGAGCAGTTCTTC. Translating gives CASATAGGNNEQFF. The chain joins TRBV7-2 to TRBJ2-1, with 9 bases identical to TRBD2. Per the germline V gene, CDR1 is SGHTA and CDR2 is FQGNSA. The CDR3 totals 14 residues. J lost 5 bases, V lost 8 bases, and 7 bases had no gene match.

The J gene is TRBJ2-7, the V gene TRBV11-2; 7 bases align to TRBD2. CDR1 is SGHAT, CDR2 FQNNGV, per germline. V lost 7 bases and J lost 7; bases outside the gene matches: 10. The CDR3 has 13 residues. CDR3: CASTTIPGGEQYF. CDR3 coding DNA: TGTGCCAGCACTACGATCCCGGGGGGTGAGCAGTACTTC.

V gene TRBV19 combines with J gene TRBJ2-7; 8 bases align to TRBD1. The CDR3 loop spans 14 amino acids. The J segment lost 2 bases and the V segment lost 6 bases, leaving 6 bases of the junction unmatched. Germline assignment: CDR1 LNHDA and CDR2 SQIVND (reference sequence). In DNA form, the CDR3 reads TGTGCCAGTAGGATTAACAGGGGGGCCTACGAGCAGTACTTC. Translating it yields CASRINRGAYEQYF. Combining the CDR3 with reference TRBV19 and TRBJ2-7 gives the whole variable domain DGGITQSPKYLFRKEGQNVTLSCEQNLNHDAMYWYRQDPGQGLRLIYYSQIVNDFQKGDIAEGYSVSREKKESFPLTVTSAQKNPTAFYLCASRINRGAYEQYFGPGTRLTVT.

There are a few counts of this clonotype. The genes are TRBV10-3 and TRBJ2-7; D might be TRBD1 or TRBD2, each matching 6 bases. Trimming removed 5 bases at V and 0 bases at J, with 14 bases between. This CDR3 is built from 15 residues. Germline V CDR1 and CDR2: ENHRY, SYGVKD. CDR3 loop: CAISFGGTNSYEQYF. The CDR3, as DNA: TGTGCCATCAGTTTTGGGGGGACAAACTCCTACGAGCAGTACTTC.

The gene calls are TRBV7-2 and TRBJ1-2, with 7 bases that match TRBD1. Trimming removed 7 bases from V and 1 base from J; junction bases left unmatched: 9. Germline loops: CDR1 SGHTA, CDR2 FQGNSA. The CDR3 contains 15 residues. CDR3 DNA sequence: TGTGCCAGCACTACAGGGGACGCGGGTAACTATGGCTACACCTTC. Protein: CASTTGDAGNYGYTF.

This clonotype was counted a few times. The V gene is TRBV6-1, the J gene TRBJ1-2; TRBD1 might be the D (5 bases). The CDR3 consists of 13 residues. The V end lost 6 bases, the J end lost 2 bases, and 10 bases lay between the germline ends. From germline, CDR1 is MNHNS and CDR2 SASEGT. The CDR3 region is CASRSQENYGYTF. The CDR3 nucleotides are TGTGCCAGCAGGTCACAGGAAAACTATGGCTACACCTTC.

The chain couples TRBV2 to TRBJ2-7; 7 bases map to TRBD1. V lost 6 bases and J lost 2; bases outside the gene matches: 1. This CDR3 comprises 12 residues. Germline V gene sequence: CDR1 SNHLY, CDR2 FYNNEI. The CDR3 is CASRDRPYEQYF. In DNA form, the CDR3 reads TGTGCCAGCAGGGACAGGCCCTACGAGCAGTACTTC. The full variable domain, rest sourced from reference TRBV2 and TRBJ2-7, is EPEVTQTPSHQVTQMGQEVILRCVPISNHLYFYWYRQILGQKVEFLVSFYNNEISEKSEIFDDQFSVERPDGSNFTLKIRSTKLEDSAMYFCASRDRPYEQYFGPGTRLTVT.